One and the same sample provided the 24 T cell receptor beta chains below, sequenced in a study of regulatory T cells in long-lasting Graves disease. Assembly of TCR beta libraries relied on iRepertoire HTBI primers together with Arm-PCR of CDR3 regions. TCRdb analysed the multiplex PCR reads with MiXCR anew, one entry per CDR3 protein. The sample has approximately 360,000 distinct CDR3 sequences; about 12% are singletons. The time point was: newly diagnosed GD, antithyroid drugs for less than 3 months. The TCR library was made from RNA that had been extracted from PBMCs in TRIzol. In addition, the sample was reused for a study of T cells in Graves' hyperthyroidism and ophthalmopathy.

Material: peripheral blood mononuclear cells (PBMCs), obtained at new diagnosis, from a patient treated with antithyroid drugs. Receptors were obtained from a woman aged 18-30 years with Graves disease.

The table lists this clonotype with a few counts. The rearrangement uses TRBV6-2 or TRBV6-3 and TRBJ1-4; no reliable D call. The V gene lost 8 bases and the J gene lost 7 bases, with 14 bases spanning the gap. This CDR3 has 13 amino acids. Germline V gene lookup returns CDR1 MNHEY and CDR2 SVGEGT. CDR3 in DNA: TGTGCCAGCTCAGGCTTGGGTCGTGAAAAACTGTTTTTT. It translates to CASSGLGREKLFF.

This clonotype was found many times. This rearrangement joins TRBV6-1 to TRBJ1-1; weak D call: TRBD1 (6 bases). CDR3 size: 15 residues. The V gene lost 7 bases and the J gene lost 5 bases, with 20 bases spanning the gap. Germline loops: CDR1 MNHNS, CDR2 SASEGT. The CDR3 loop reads CASTQEGVGRTEAFF. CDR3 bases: TGTGCCAGCACCCAAGAGGGGGTTGGAAGGACTGAAGCTTTCTTT.

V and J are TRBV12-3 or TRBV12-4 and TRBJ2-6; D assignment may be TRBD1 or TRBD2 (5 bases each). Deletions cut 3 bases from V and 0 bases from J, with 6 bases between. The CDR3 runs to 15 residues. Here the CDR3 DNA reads TGTGCCAGCAGTTTGGGGGACTCTGGGGCCAACGTCCTGACTTTC. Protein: CASSLGDSGANVLTF.

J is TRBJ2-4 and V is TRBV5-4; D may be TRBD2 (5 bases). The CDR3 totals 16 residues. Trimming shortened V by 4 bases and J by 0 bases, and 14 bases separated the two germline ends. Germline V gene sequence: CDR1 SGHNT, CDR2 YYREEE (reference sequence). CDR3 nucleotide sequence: TGTGCCAGCAGCCCCACCATTGAGGGAGCCAAAAACATTCAGTACTTC. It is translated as CASSPTIEGAKNIQYF.

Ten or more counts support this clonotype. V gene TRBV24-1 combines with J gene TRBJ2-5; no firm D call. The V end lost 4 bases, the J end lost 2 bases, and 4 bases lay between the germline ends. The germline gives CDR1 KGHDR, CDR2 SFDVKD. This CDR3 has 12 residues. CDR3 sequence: CATSDQQETQYF. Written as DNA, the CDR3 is TGTGCCACCAGTGACCAACAAGAGACCCAGTACTTC.

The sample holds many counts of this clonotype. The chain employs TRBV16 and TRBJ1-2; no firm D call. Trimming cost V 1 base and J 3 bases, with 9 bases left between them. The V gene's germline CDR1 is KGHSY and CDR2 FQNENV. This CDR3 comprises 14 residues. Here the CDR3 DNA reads TGTGCCAGCAGCCAATTTGAAGGCCACTATGGCTACACCTTC. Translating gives CASSQFEGHYGYTF.

The CDR3 DNA reads TGTGCCAGCAACGACGGGGGGCCCCAGTACTTC. Translating it yields CASNDGGPQYF. The chain couples TRBV6-1 to TRBJ2-3, with D possibly TRBD2 on 7 matching bases. The J call may not be correct, given that the DNA end is closer to TRBJ2-5. The CDR3 extends over 11 amino acids. Looked up from germline, CDR1 is MNHNS and CDR2 is SASEGT.

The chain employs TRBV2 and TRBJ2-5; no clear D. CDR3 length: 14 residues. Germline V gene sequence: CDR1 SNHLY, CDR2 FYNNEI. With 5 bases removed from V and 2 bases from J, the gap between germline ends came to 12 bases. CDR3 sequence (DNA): TGTGCCAGCAGTAGCCGGTTACTTCAAGAGACCCAGTACTTC. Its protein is CASSSRLLQETQYF. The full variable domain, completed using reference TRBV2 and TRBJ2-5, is EPEVTQTPSHQVTQMGQEVILRCVPISNHLYFYWYRQILGQKVEFLVSFYNNEISEKSEIFDDQFSVERPDGSNFTLKIRSTKLEDSAMYFCASSSRLLQETQYFGPGTRLLVL.

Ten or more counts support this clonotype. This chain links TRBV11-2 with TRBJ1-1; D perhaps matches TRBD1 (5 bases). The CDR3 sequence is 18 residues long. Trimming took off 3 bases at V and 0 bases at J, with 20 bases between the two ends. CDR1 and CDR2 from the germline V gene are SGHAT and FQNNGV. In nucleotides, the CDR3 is TGTGCCAGCAGCTTTCAGAGGGGACTTCAGCCACTGAACACTGAAGCTTTCTTT. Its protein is CASSFQRGLQPLNTEAFF.

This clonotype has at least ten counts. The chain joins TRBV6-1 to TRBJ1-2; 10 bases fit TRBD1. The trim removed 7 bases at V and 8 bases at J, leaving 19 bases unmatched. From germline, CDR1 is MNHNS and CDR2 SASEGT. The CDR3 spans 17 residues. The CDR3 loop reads CASNRRGQGPTGMGYTF. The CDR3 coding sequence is TGTGCCAGCAATAGAAGGGGACAGGGGCCTACCGGGATGGGCTACACCTTC.

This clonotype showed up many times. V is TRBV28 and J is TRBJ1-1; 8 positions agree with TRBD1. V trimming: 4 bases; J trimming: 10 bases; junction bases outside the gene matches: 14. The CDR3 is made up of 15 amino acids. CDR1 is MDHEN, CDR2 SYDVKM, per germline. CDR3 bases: TGTGCCAGCAGTTATGGGGGTGGACAGGGTGATCGAGCTTTCTTT. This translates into CASSYGGGQGDRAFF.

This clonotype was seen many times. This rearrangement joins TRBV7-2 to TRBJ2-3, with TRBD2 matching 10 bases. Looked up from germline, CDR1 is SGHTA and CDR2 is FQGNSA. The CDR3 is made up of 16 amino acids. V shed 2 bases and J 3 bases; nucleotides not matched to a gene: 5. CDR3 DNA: TGTGCCAGCAGCTTAAGCGGGAGGGTCGGGACAGATACGCAGTATTTT. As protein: CASSLSGRVGTDTQYF.

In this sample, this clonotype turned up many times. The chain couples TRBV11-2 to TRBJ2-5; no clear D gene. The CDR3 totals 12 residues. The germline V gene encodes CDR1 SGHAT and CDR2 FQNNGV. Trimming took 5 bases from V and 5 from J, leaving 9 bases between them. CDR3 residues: CASSPLPETQYF. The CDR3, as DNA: TGTGCCAGCAGCCCTCTCCCGGAGACCCAGTACTTC.

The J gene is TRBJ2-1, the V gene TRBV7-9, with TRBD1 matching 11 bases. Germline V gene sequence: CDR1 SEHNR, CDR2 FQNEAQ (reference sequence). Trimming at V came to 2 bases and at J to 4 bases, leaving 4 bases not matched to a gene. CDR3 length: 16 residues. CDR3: CASSLIGTGGYNEQFF. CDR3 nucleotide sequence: TGTGCCAGCAGCTTAATCGGGACAGGGGGGTACAATGAGCAGTTCTTC.

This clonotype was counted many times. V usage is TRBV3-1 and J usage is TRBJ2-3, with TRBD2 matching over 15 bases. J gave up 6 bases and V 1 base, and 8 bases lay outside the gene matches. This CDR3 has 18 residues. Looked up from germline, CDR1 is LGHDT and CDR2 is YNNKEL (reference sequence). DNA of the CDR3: TGTGCCAGCAGCCAAGGTGTGAGGACTAGCGGGAGGGGCGATACGCAGTATTTT. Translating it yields CASSQGVRTSGRGDTQYF.

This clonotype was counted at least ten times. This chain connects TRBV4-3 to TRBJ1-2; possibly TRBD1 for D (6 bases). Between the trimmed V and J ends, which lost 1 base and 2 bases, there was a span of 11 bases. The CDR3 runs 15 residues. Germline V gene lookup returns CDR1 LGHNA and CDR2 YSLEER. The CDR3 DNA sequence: TGCGCCAGCAGCCAAGCGGGACAACGGAACTATGGCTACACCTTC. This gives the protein CASSQAGQRNYGYTF.

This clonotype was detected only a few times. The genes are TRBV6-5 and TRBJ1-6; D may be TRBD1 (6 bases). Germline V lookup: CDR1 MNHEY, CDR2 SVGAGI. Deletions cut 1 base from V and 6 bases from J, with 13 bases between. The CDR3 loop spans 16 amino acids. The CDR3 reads CASSYLSLRGNSPLHF. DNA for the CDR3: TGTGCCAGCAGTTACTTGTCCCTCAGGGGTAATTCACCCCTCCACTTT.

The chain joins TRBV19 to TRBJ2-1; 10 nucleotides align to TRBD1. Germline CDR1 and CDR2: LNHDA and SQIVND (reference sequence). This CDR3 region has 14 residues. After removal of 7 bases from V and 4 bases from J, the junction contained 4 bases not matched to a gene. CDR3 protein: CASTTDRGYNEQFF. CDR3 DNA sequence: TGTGCCAGTACAACGGACAGGGGGTACAATGAGCAGTTCTTC.

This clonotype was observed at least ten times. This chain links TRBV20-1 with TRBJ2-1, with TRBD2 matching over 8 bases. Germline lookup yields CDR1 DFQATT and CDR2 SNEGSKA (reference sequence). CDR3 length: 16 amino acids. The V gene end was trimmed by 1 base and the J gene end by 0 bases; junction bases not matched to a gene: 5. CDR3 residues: CSARGLAGSSYNEQFF. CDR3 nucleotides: TGCAGTGCTAGAGGGCTAGCGGGCTCCTCCTACAATGAGCAGTTCTTC.

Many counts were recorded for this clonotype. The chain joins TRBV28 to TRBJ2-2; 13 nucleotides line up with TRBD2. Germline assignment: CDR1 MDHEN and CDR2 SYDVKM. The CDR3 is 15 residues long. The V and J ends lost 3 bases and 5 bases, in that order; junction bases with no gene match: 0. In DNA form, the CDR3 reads TGTGCCAGCAGTTTGGGACTAGCGGGGACCGGGGAGCTGTTTTTT. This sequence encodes CASSLGLAGTGELFF.

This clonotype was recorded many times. The CDR3 region is CSVLDRSGYGYTF. The CDR3 DNA sequence: TGCAGCGTACTTGACAGGTCTGGCTATGGCTACACCTTC. This rearrangement joins TRBV29-1 to TRBJ1-2, with TRBD1 as a possible D gene (6 bases). Per germline, CDR1 SQVTM and CDR2 ANQGSEA. Trimming cost V 6 bases and J 4 bases, with 15 bases left between them. There are 13 residues in the CDR3.

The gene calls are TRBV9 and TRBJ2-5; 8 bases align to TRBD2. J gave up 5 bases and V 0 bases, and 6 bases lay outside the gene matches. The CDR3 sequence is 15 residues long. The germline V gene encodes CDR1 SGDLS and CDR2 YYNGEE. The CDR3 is CASSVGAGVQETQYF. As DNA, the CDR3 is TGTGCCAGCAGCGTAGGAGCGGGAGTTCAGGAGACCCAGTACTTC.

This chain's CDR3 is CSARRNPSRAGGNYEQYF. In DNA form, the CDR3 reads TGCAGTGCTAGGAGGAACCCCTCCCGAGCGGGAGGGAACTACGAGCAGTACTTC. This chain connects TRBV20-1 to TRBJ2-7, with 10 bases that match TRBD2. Trimming took 3 bases from V and 3 from J; bases not matched to a gene: 17. Per germline, CDR1 DFQATT and CDR2 SNEGSKA (reference sequence). This CDR3 has 18 amino acids.

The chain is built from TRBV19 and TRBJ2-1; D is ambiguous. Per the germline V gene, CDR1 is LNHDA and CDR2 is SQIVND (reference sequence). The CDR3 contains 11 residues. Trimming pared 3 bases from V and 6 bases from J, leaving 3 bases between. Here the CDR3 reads CASSIGNEQFF. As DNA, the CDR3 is TGTGCCAGTAGTATTGGCAATGAGCAGTTCTTC.